The subject of this entry is one TCR beta chain. The CDR3 runs 13 residues. J gave up 0 bases and V 10 bases, and 3 bases lay outside the gene matches. Germline V gives CDR1 MNHEY, CDR2 SMNVEV (reference sequence). These data originate in a study of blood T cell repertoires in COVID-19. About the research overall: T cells, B-cell-depleted T cells, or PBMCs provided the cDNA or gDNA that served as material.

The assay was immunoSEQ multiplex PCR, and TCRdb's table has in-frame clones only and misses some. The data contain tens of thousands of clones, approximately 85% of them singletons. Sequences were obtained from peripheral blood. This clonotype was obtained from an elderly woman with COVID-19, enrolled during active disease. This rearrangement joins TRBV27 to TRBJ2-3; 8 bases align to TRBD2. This CDR3 reads CATRGGSTDTQYF. CDR3 nucleotide sequence: TGTGCCACCCGGGGGGGGAGCACAGATACGCAGTATTTT.